This note documents a single T cell receptor beta chain sequence. TCRdb keeps only in-frame clones here, not all; method: immunoSEQ multiplex PCR. Among hundreds of thousands of clones listed, over 75% were seen once. This sample was taken from a study of blood T cell repertoires in COVID-19. About the study: Whether acute or convalescent, the COVID-19 samples came from the United States, Italy and Spain. PBMCs, B-cell-depleted T cells, or T cells provided the cDNA or gDNA that made up the material.

V was clipped by 8 bases and J by 7 bases; unmatched bases: 4. Germline CDR1 reads MGHDK; CDR2 reads SYGVNS. This CDR3 is 12 amino acids long. Participants were placed into cohorts based on the clinical history they reported. Among Cohort 3 donors, those recovered had two negative PCRs, clearance, or symptom resolution. The TCR sequence derives from a woman aged 18-35 years who had recovered from COVID-19. Sequencing input: PBMCs or T cells enriched from blood (not recorded which). V usage is TRBV25-1 and J usage is TRBJ1-2, with 10 bases fitting TRBD1. Here the CDR3 reads CASGRTGGGYTF. CDR3 nucleotides: TGTGCCAGCGGCCGGACAGGGGGTGGCTACACCTTC.